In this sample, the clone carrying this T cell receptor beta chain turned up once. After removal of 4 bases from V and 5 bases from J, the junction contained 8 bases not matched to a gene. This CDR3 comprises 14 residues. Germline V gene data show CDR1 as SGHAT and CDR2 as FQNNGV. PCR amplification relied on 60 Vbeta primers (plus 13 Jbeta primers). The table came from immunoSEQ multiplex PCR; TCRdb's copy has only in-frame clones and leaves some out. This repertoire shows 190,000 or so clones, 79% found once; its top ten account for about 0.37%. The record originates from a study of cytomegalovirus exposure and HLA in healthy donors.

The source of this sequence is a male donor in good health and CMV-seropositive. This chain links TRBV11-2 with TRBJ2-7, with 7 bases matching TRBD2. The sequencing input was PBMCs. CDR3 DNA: TGTGCCAGCAGCTCCCAGCCCGGGGGGAACGAGCAGTACTTC. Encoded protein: CASSSQPGGNEQYF.